The rows below give T cell receptor beta chains drawn from one sample of a study of CXCR3-negative and CXCR3-positive naive CD8 T cells. With the 5' RACE reads reprocessed, TCRdb shows one record per CDR3 protein and no DNA. The listing records 80,000 to 100,000 distinct CDR3 sequences. Sequenced material: naive CXCR3+ CD8+ T cells from blood. The receptors originated from a human donor in good health. Some clones in this sample may be carry-over from other donors' samples. CDR3s include the opening cysteine and the closing phenylalanine or tryptophan.

j_call | v_call | cdr3_length | cdr3_aa
TRBJ2-1 | TRBV6-6 | 16 | CASSPGLAGGGDEQFF
TRBJ1-5 | TRBV3-1 | 16 | CASSQDYLSEYQPQHF
TRBJ2-1 | TRBV20-1 | 14 | CSASEIAGINEQFF
TRBJ2-7 | TRBV18 | 14 | CASSPRTGENEQYF
TRBJ2-3 | TRBV28 | 13 | CASRTTGSDTQYF
TRBJ1-5 | TRBV13 | 15 | CASSLGTNSNQPQHF
TRBJ2-5 | TRBV28 | 16 | CASSQRLGGFQETQYF
TRBJ2-5 | TRBV4-1 | 17 | CASSRFHRAGSQETQYF
TRBJ1-2 | TRBV25-1 | 14 | CASSEYWDNYGYTF
TRBJ2-3 | TRBV28 | 13 | CASSSQFADTQYF
TRBJ2-7 | TRBV18 | 13 | CASSYGTGAEQYF
TRBJ1-1 | TRBV14 | 14 | CASSQTGMNTEAFF
TRBJ1-4 | TRBV28 | 14 | CASRPRGTNEKLFF
TRBJ2-7 | TRBV5-1 | 13 | CASSLTGIHEQYF
TRBJ2-7 | TRBV6-2/TRBV6-3 | 14 | CASSYLAQGYEQYF
TRBJ2-7 | TRBV4-1 | 15 | CASSQETRGLYEQYF
TRBJ1-4 | TRBV20-1 | 15 | CSARDLQGFNEKLFF
TRBJ2-2 | TRBV6-2/TRBV6-3 | 19 | CASSFETSGIHANTGELFF
TRBJ2-5 | TRBV28 | 14 | CASSAQDPEETQYF
TRBJ2-1 | TRBV3-1 | 16 | CASSQVAGDHYNEQFF
TRBJ1-1 | TRBV28 | 12 | CASSWVNTEAFF
TRBJ2-5 | TRBV28 | 15 | CASSGRDNGQETQYF
TRBJ2-3 | TRBV28 | 14 | CASSLRDATDTQYF
TRBJ2-5 | TRBV9 | 13 | CASSVSSLETQYF
TRBJ1-1 | TRBV12-3/TRBV12-4 | 12 | CASSFGPTEAFF
TRBJ2-7 | TRBV6-5 | 14 | CASSFTGTTYEQYF
TRBJ1-1 | TRBV7-9 | 15 | CAGEGPRPAHTEAFF
TRBJ1-2 | TRBV2 | 14 | CASRNRDSYYGYTF
TRBJ1-1 | TRBV14 | 19 | CASSQDPVEAGVRNTEAFF
TRBJ2-1 | TRBV3-1 | 17 | CASSQAGGGIKYNERFF
TRBJ1-4 | TRBV9 | 18 | CASSVEGYPSLGDEKLFF
TRBJ2-1 | TRBV9 | 17 | CASSDPRAGGTYNEQFF
TRBJ2-2 | TRBV12-3/TRBV12-4 | 16 | CASSRRDRRDDRELFF
TRBJ1-1 | TRBV4-1 | 15 | CASSQISTVGTEAFF
TRBJ1-1 | TRBV19 | 15 | CASSIFEGAPTEAFF
TRBJ2-1 | TRBV7-2 | 18 | CASSLVPSGGNSYNEQFF
TRBJ2-3 | TRBV27 | 16 | CASSIIAGNSGDTQYF
TRBJ2-7 | TRBV19 | 13 | CASSFGQTYEQYF
TRBJ2-7 | TRBV28 | 14 | CASSDRGITYEQYF
TRBJ2-1 | TRBV28 | 13 | CASSYWGYNEQFF
TRBJ1-2 | TRBV20-1 | 15 | CSARAGSDRDYGYTF
TRBJ2-1 | TRBV3-1 | 14 | CASSSGTLYNEQFF
TRBJ1-2 | TRBV5-1 | 13 | CASSFGGADGYTF
TRBJ1-1 | TRBV28 | 13 | CASSPGRGTEAFF
TRBJ2-7 | TRBV10-3 | 14 | CAIRVGSSSYEQYF
TRBJ2-4 | TRBV20-1 | 15 | CSARLPTGSKNIQYF
TRBJ1-5 | TRBV9 | 15 | CASSPSGNSNQPQHF
TRBJ2-7 | TRBV28 | 12 | CASSPPRGEQYF
TRBJ2-1 | TRBV14 | 15 | CASSLQPGLHNEQFF
TRBJ2-7 | TRBV28 | 14 | CASSTGTDSYEQYF
TRBJ1-6 | TRBV29-1 | 13 | CSAGQGLNSPLHF
TRBJ2-5 | TRBV4-2 | 18 | CASSQDHLSGAYQETQYF
TRBJ2-5 | TRBV7-8 | 17 | CASSLFPEGVEQETQYF
TRBJ1-1 | TRBV6-6 | 17 | CASSYPIDDTLDTEAFF
TRBJ1-4 | TRBV15 | 15 | CATSKGDGINEKLFF
TRBJ2-1 | TRBV7-9 | 12 | CASNSISDEQFF
TRBJ2-1 | TRBV9 | 11 | CASSDSGGAVF
TRBJ2-1 | TRBV7-3 | 17 | CASSLIRRQGADNEQFF
TRBJ1-4 | TRBV7-6 | 14 | CASSLGGRHEKLFF